This passage covers 9 T cell receptor beta chains from one sample sequenced in a study of blood T cell repertoires in COVID-19. Libraries were prepared by immunoSEQ multiplex PCR; TCRdb keeps only in-frame clonotypes and omits some of them. The table has 130,000 or so clones, approximately 80% seen once. The material sequenced was peripheral blood. These receptors were collected from a human donor in a cohort sampled during active COVID-19.

The chain combines TRBV30 with TRBJ1-6; TRBD1 might be the D (5 bases). Germline CDR1 and CDR2: GTSNPN and SVGIG (reference sequence). The CDR3 extends over 15 amino acids. V lost 0 bases to trimming and J lost 10 bases, with 16 bases between them. CDR3 bases: TGTGCCTGGAGTGTACGGCAGGGTCTCAACTCACCCCTCCACTTT. This gives the protein CAWSVRQGLNSPLHF.

CDR3 loop: CASSHQLAGGLEQFF. CDR3 bases: TGTGCCAGCAGCCACCAACTAGCGGGAGGTCTTGAGCAGTTCTTC. The V and J genes are TRBV5-6 and TRBJ2-1; 12 nucleotides align to TRBD2. The V gene's germline CDR1 is SGHDT and CDR2 YYEEEE. The V and J ends lost 4 bases and 9 bases, in that order; junction bases with no gene match: 8. The CDR3 consists of 15 residues.

This sequence joins TRBV3-1 (or the pseudogene TRBV3-2) and TRBJ1-1; D unresolved. The germline V gene encodes CDR1 LGHDT and CDR2 YNNKEL (reference sequence). The CDR3 loop spans 11 amino acids. V gave up 0 bases and J gave up 7 bases, with 3 bases separating them. The CDR3 protein is CASSQESEAFF. In DNA form, the CDR3 reads TGTGCCAGCAGCCAAGAGAGTGAAGCTTTCTTT.

The J gene is TRBJ1-2, the V gene TRBV7-9; 8 bases match TRBD1. The CDR3 sequence is 16 residues long. V gave up 3 bases and J gave up 2 bases; unmatched junction bases: 8. The germline V gene has CDR1 SEHNR and CDR2 FQNEAQ (reference sequence). CDR3 in DNA: TGTGCCAGCAGCTTCATCTGGGGACAGGAAAACTATGGCTACACCTTC. Protein product: CASSFIWGQENYGYTF. The full variable domain, with the rest looked up from reference TRBV7-9 and TRBJ1-2, is DTGVSQNPRHKITKRGQNVTFRCDPISEHNRLYWYRQTLGQGPEFLTYFQNEAQLEKSRLLSDRFSAERPKGSFSTLEIQRTEQGDSAMYLCASSFIWGQENYGYTFGSGTRLTVV.

This chain uses TRBV9 with TRBJ1-5; perhaps TRBD1 as D (6 bases). V was pared by 3 bases and J by 7 bases, with 11 bases between. CDR3 length equals 13 residues. CDR1 and CDR2 from the germline V gene are SGDLS and YYNGEE. CDR3 region: CASSAQGQQPQHF. The CDR3 nucleotides read TGTGCCAGCAGCGCCCAGGGACAACAGCCCCAGCATTTT.

The chain recombines TRBV5-1 with TRBJ1-5; tentative D call: TRBD1 (5 bases). CDR3 length equals 13 residues. V was shortened by 7 bases and J by 6 bases, with 14 bases between the two germline ends. CDR1 SGHRS and CDR2 YFSETQ come from the germline V gene. CDR3 coding DNA: TGCGCCAGCCAGGGAGGTGACGGTCAGCCCCAGCATTTT. As protein: CASQGGDGQPQHF.

This chain uses TRBV19 with TRBJ1-1; 8 bases agree with TRBD1. The germline CDR1 and CDR2 sequences are LNHDA and SQIVND (reference sequence). J was trimmed by 1 base and V by 10 bases; bases with no gene match: 11. This CDR3 is 15 amino acids long. The CDR3: CATIRDRSSNTEAFF. The CDR3 region has the DNA TGTGCCACTATCCGGGACAGGAGCTCGAACACTGAAGCTTTCTTT.

The chain has TRBV27 and TRBJ2-1, with TRBD2 matching over 14 bases. This CDR3 is 17 amino acids long. V dropped 2 bases and J dropped 2; count of bases not matched to a gene: 2. Germline-derived CDR1 and CDR2 are MNHEY and SMNVEV (reference sequence). CDR3 loop: CASSLTTSGRAYNEQFF. DNA for the CDR3: TGTGCCAGCAGTTTAACGACTAGCGGGAGGGCCTACAATGAGCAGTTCTTC.

The J gene is TRBJ2-7, the V gene TRBV11-3; 8 bases fit TRBD1. CDR1 SGHNT and CDR2 YENEEA come from the germline V gene. V trimming: 0 bases; J trimming: 6 bases; junction bases outside the gene matches: 7. The CDR3 spans 15 residues. CDR3 in DNA: TGTGCCAGCAGCTTAGATCCGGGACAGGTCGGCGAGCAGTACTTC. Translation gives CASSLDPGQVGEQYF.